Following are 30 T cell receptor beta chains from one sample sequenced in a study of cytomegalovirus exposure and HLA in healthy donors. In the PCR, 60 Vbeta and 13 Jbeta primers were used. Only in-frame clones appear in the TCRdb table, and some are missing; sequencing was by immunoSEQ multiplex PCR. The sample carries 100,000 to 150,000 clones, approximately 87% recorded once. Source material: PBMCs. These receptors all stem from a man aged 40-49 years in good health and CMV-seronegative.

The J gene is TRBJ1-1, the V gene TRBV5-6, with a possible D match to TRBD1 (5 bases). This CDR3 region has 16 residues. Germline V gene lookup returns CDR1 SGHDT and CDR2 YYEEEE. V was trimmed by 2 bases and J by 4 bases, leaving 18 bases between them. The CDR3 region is CASSFLSWRGGTEAFF. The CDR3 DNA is TGTGCCAGCAGCTTCCTTTCGTGGAGGGGTGGCACTGAAGCTTTCTTT.

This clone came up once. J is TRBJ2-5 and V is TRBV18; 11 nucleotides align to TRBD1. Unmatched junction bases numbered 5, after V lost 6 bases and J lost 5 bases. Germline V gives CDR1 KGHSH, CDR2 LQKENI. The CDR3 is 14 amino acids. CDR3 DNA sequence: TGTGCCAGCTCTCGCGGACAGGGGGCCGAGACCCAGTACTTC. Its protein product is CASSRGQGAETQYF.

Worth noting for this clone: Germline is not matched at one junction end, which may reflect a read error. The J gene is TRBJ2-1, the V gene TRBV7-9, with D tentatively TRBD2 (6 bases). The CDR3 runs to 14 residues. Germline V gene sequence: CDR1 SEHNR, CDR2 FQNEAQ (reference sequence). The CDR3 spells CSSSPSGVHNEQFF. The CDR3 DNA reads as TGTTCCAGCAGCCCTTCGGGAGTTCACAATGAGCAGTTCTTC.

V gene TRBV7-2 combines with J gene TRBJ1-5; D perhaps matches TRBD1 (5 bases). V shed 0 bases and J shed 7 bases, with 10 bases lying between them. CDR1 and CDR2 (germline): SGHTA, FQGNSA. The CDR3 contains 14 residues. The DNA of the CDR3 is TGTGCCAGCAGCTTAGCGGGGGGAGCGCAGCCCCAGCATTTT. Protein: CASSLAGGAQPQHF.

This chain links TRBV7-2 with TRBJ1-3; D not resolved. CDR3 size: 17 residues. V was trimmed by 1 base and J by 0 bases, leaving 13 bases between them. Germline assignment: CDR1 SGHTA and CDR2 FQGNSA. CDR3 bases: TGTGCCAGCAGCTTAGTGGCCCCCCTGATCTCTGGAAACACCATATATTTT. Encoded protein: CASSLVAPLISGNTIYF.

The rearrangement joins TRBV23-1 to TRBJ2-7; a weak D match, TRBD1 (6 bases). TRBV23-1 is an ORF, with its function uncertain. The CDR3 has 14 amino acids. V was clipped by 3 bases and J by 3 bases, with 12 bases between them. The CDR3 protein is CASSQQQGHYEQYF. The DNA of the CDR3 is TGCGCCAGCAGTCAGCAACAGGGACACTACGAGCAGTACTTC.

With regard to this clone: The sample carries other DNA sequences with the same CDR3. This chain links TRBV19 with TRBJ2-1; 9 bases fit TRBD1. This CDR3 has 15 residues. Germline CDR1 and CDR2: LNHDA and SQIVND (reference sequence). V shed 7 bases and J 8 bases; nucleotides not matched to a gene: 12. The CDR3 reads CASNEDRGLQYEQFF. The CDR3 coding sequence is TGTGCCAGTAACGAGGACAGGGGACTCCAATATGAGCAGTTCTTC. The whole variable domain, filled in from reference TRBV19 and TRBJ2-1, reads DGGITQSPKYLFRKEGQNVTLSCEQNLNHDAMYWYRQDPGQGLRLIYYSQIVNDFQKGDIAEGYSVSREKKESFPLTVTSAQKNPTAFYLCASNEDRGLQYEQFFGPGTRLTVL.

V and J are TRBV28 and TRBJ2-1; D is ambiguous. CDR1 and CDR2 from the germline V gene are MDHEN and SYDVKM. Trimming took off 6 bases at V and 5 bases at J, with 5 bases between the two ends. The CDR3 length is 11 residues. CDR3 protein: CASRQNNEQFF. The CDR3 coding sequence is TGTGCCAGCAGGCAGAACAATGAGCAGTTCTTC.

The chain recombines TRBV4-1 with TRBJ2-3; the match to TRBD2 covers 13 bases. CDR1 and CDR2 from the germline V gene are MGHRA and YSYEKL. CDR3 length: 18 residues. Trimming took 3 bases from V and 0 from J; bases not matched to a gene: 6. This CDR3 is CASSQAPLAGGSTDTQYF. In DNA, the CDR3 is TGCGCCAGCAGCCAGGCCCCACTAGCGGGAGGGAGCACAGATACGCAGTATTTT.

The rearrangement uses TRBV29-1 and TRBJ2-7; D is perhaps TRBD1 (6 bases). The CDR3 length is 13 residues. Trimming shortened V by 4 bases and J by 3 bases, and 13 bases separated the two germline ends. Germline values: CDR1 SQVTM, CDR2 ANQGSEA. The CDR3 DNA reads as TGCAGCGTTGGCGGGCAGGGGATCTACGAGCAGTACTTC. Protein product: CSVGGQGIYEQYF.

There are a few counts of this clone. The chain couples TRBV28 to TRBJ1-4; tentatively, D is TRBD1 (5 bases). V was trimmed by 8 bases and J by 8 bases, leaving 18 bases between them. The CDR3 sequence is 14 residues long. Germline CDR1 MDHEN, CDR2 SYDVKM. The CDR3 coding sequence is TGTGCCAGCTCTAGCCGGGACTCGGGGGAAAAACTGTTTTTT. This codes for CASSSRDSGEKLFF.

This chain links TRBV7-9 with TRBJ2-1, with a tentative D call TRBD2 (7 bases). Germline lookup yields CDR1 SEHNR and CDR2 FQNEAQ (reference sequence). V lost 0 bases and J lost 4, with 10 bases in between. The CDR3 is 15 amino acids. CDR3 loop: CASSLAGGPYNEQFF. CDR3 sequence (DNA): TGTGCCAGCAGCTTAGCGGGGGGGCCATACAATGAGCAGTTCTTC.

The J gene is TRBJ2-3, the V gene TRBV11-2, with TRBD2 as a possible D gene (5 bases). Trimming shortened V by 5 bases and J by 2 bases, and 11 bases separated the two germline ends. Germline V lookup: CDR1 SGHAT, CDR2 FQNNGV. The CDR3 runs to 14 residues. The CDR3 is CASSPGSLTDTQYF. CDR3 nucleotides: TGTGCCAGCAGCCCGGGGTCCCTCACAGATACGCAGTATTTT.

The CDR3 region has the DNA TGTGCCAGCAGCTTGGAGGGGGGCGGGACTAGTCAGTATTTT. Its protein is CASSLEGGGTSQYF. The V gene is TRBV7-8, the J gene TRBJ2-3; 8 bases line up with TRBD2. Germline CDR1 is SGHVS and CDR2 is FQNEAQ. This CDR3 has 14 amino acids. V dropped 3 bases and J dropped 12; count of bases not matched to a gene: 11.

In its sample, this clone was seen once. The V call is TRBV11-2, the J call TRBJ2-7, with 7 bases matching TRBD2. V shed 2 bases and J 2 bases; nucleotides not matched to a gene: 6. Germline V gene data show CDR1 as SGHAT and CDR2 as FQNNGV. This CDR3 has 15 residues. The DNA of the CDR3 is TGTGCCAGCAGCTTATCTAGCGGAGATACCTACGAGCAGTACTTC. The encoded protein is CASSLSSGDTYEQYF. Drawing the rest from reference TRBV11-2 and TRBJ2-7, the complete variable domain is EAGVAQSPRYKIIEKRQSVAFWCNPISGHATLYWYQQILGQGPKLLIQFQNNGVVDDSQLPKDRFSAERLKGVDSTLKIQPAKLEDSAVYLCASSLSSGDTYEQYFGPGTRLTVT.

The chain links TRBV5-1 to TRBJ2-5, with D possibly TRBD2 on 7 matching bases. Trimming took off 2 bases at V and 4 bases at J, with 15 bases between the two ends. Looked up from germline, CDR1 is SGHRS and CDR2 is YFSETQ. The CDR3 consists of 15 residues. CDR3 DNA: TGCGCCAGCAGCTTTAGCGGAGGGGGGGGAGAGACCCAGTACTTC. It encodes CASSFSGGGGETQYF. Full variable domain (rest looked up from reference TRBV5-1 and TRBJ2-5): KAGVTQTPRYLIKTRGQQVTLSCSPISGHRSVSWYQQTPGQGLQFLFEYFSETQRNKGNFPGRFSGRQFSNSRSEMNVSTLELGDSALYLCASSFSGGGGETQYFGPGTRLLVL.

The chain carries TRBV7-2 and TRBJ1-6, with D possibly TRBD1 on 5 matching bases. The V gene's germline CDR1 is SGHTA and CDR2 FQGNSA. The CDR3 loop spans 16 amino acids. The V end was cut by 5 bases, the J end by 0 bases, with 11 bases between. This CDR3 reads CASSPRVGSYNSPLHF. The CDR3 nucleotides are TGTGCCAGCAGCCCCAGGGTGGGCTCCTATAATTCACCCCTCCACTTT.

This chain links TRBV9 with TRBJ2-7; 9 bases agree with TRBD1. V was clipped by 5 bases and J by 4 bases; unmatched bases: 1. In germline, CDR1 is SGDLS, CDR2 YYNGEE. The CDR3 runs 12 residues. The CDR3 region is CASSGQGYEQYF. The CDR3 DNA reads TGTGCCAGCAGTGGACAGGGGTACGAGCAGTACTTC.

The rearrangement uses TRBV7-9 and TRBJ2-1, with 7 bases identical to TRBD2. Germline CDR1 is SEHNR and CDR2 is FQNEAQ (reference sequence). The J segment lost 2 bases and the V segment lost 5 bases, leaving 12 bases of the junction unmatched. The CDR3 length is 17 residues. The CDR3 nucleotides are TGTGCCAGCAGCCCGGCAGAGACTAGCTTTGCCTACAATGAGCAGTTCTTC. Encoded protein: CASSPAETSFAYNEQFF. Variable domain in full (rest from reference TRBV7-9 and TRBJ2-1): DTGVSQNPRHKITKRGQNVTFRCDPISEHNRLYWYRQTLGQGPEFLTYFQNEAQLEKSRLLSDRFSAERPKGSFSTLEIQRTEQGDSAMYLCASSPAETSFAYNEQFFGPGTRLTVL.

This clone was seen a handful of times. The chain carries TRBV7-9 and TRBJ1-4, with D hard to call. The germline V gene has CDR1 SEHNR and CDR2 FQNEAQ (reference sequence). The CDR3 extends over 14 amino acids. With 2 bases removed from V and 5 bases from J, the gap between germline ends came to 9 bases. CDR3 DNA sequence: TGTGCCAGCAGCTTAAAGGGAGGGAATGAAAAACTGTTTTTT. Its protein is CASSLKGGNEKLFF.

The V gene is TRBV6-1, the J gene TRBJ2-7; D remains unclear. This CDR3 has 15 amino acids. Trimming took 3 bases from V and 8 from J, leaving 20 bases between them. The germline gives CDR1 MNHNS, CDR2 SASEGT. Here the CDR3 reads CASSDLQPLRFQQYF. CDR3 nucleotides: TGTGCCAGCAGTGATTTGCAGCCACTACGATTCCAGCAGTACTTC.

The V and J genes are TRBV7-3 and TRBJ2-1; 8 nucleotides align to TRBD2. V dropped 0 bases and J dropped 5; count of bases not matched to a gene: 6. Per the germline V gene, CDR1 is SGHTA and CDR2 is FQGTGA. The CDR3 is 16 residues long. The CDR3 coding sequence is TGTGCCAGCAGCTTAACGGATAGCGGGGCTGACAATGAGCAGTTCTTC. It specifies CASSLTDSGADNEQFF.

CDR3 residues: CASSQWGTGGADTQYF. CDR3 DNA sequence: TGCGCCAGCAGCCAATGGGGGACAGGCGGGGCAGATACGCAGTATTTT. The J gene is TRBJ2-3, the V gene TRBV4-1, with 8 bases fitting TRBD1. The trim removed 2 bases at V and 4 bases at J, leaving 8 bases unmatched. Germline-derived CDR1 and CDR2 are MGHRA and YSYEKL. The CDR3 extends over 16 amino acids.

CDR3 nucleotide sequence: TGCAGCGTAACCGGGACAGGGAAGGGGTTCTTC. Its protein product is CSVTGTGKGFF. The rearrangement links TRBV29-1 to TRBJ2-1; 9 bases line up with TRBD1. Losses at the gene ends were 6 bases for V and 15 bases for J; bases not matched to a gene: 9. Germline V lookup: CDR1 SQVTM, CDR2 ANQGSEA. The CDR3 totals 11 residues.

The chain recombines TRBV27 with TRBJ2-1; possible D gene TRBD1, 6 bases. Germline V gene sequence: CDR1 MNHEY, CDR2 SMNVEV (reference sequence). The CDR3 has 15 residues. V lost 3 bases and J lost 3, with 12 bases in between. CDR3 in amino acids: CASSFRGHFYNEQFF. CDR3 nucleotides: TGTGCCAGCAGTTTCAGGGGACACTTCTACAATGAGCAGTTCTTC.

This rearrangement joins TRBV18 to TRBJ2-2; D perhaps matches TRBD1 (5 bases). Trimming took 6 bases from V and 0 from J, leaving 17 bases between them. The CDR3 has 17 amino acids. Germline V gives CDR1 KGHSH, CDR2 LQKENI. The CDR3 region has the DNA TGTGCCAGCTCGCTGACAGAAATCTCATCGAACACCGGGGAGCTGTTTTTT. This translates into CASSLTEISSNTGELFF.

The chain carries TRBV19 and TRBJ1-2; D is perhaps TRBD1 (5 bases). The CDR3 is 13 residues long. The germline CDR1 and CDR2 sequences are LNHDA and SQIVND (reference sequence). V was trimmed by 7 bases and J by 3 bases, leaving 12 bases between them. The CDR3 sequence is CASNAGGDYGYTF. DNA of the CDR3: TGTGCCAGTAATGCGGGAGGGGACTATGGCTACACCTTC.

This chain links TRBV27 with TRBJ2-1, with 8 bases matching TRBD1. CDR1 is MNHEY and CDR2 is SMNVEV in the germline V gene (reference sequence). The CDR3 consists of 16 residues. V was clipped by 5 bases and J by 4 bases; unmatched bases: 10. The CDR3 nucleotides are TGTGCCAGCAGTACACCGACAGGGGCTAGGTACAATGAGCAGTTCTTC. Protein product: CASSTPTGARYNEQFF.

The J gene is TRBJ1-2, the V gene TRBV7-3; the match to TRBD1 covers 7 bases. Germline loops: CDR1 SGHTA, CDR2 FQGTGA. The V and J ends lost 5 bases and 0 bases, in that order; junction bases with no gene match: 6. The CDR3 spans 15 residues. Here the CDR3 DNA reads TGTGCCAGCAGCCCATCCGGGACAGCTAACTATGGCTACACCTTC. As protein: CASSPSGTANYGYTF.

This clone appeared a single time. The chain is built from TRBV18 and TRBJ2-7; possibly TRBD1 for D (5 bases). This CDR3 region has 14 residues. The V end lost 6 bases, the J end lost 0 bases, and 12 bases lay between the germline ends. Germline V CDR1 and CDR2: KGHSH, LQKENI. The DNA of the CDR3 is TGTGCCAGCTCGGATGCAGGGCTCTCCTACGAGCAGTACTTC. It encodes CASSDAGLSYEQYF.